The 10 T cell receptor beta chains below all came from one sample that was sequenced in a study of blood T cell repertoires in COVID-19. Measured with immunoSEQ multiplex PCR; TCRdb has only the in-frame clones, and not every one. The sample carries 60,000 to 85,000 clones, about nine tenths recorded once. Sample: peripheral blood. These receptor sequences come from a man in his fifties or sixties with acute or convalescent COVID-19.

This sequence joins TRBV6-5 and TRBJ1-2; the match to TRBD1 covers 7 bases. The CDR3 has 15 residues. J lost 2 bases, V lost 6 bases, and 9 bases had no gene match. CDR1 and CDR2 from the germline V gene are MNHEY and SVGAGI. CDR3 region: CASRNPDRDNYGYTF. The CDR3 region has the DNA TGTGCCAGCAGAAATCCCGACAGGGACAACTATGGCTACACCTTC.

The chain carries TRBV11-2 and TRBJ2-6; no definite D call. V lost 4 bases and J lost 2, with 9 bases in between. Per germline, CDR1 SGHAT and CDR2 FQNNGV. This CDR3 has 15 residues. CDR3 in amino acids: CASSSLRTGANVLTF. The CDR3 DNA reads TGTGCCAGCAGCTCACTTCGAACTGGGGCCAACGTCCTGACTTTC.

The genes are TRBV18 and TRBJ1-6; possibly TRBD1 for D (5 bases). CDR3 length equals 15 residues. The V end was cut by 3 bases, the J end by 8 bases, with 14 bases between. CDR1 is KGHSH, CDR2 LQKENI, per germline. For the CDR3, the DNA is TGTGCCAGCTCACCCTCTGACAGCTGGGATTCACCCCTCCACTTT. Its translation is CASSPSDSWDSPLHF.

This sequence joins TRBV19 and TRBJ1-4; D gene uncertain. CDR1 and CDR2 from the germline V gene are LNHDA and SQIVND (reference sequence). V was pared by 3 bases and J by 5 bases, with 16 bases between. This CDR3 has 16 amino acids. In DNA form, the CDR3 reads TGTGCCAGTAGTATCCAAACCGGGATCTTAAATGAAAAACTGTTTTTT. Translating it yields CASSIQTGILNEKLFF.

The chain carries TRBV3-1 (or the pseudogene TRBV3-2) and TRBJ2-5; TRBD2 aligns across 10 bases. CDR1 LGHDT and CDR2 YNNKEL come from the germline V gene (reference sequence). The CDR3 sequence is 14 residues long. V trimming: 3 bases; J trimming: 5 bases; junction bases outside the gene matches: 3. CDR3 region: CASSQSGGAETQYF. Here the CDR3 DNA reads TGTGCCAGCAGCCAGAGCGGGGGGGCTGAGACCCAGTACTTC.

This clone was counted a single time. The rearrangement uses TRBV18 and TRBJ2-1, with 11 bases aligning to TRBD2. Germline lookup yields CDR1 KGHSH and CDR2 LQKENI. The CDR3 is made up of 17 amino acids. The ends lost 1 base at V and 5 bases at J; junction bases unmatched: 7. DNA for the CDR3: TGTGCCAGCTCACCACTCCCACTAGCGGGAGTCCACAATGAGCAGTTCTTC. Its translation: CASSPLPLAGVHNEQFF.

On this clone itself: The sample has other DNA sequences that encode this CDR3 too. V and J are TRBV28 and TRBJ1-2; possibly TRBD1 for D (6 bases). The germline V gene encodes CDR1 MDHEN and CDR2 SYDVKM. V lost 3 bases, J lost 2 bases, and 7 bases lay in between. The CDR3 runs to 13 residues. The CDR3 reads CASSLGQNYGYTF. For the CDR3, the DNA is TGTGCCAGCAGTTTGGGACAAAACTATGGCTACACCTTC.

This chain joins TRBV27 and TRBJ2-7, with 9 bases fitting TRBD1. Germline V lookup: CDR1 MNHEY, CDR2 SMNVEV (reference sequence). The CDR3 length is 16 residues. Unmatched junction bases numbered 13, after V lost 6 bases and J lost 4 bases. CDR3 sequence reads: CASSYASGTGSYEQYF. The CDR3 nucleotides read TGTGCCAGCAGCTATGCTTCCGGGACAGGGTCGTACGAGCAGTACTTC.

The J gene is TRBJ2-7, the V gene TRBV27; D not resolved. Germline V gene sequence: CDR1 MNHEY, CDR2 SMNVEV (reference sequence). This CDR3 has 13 residues. Trimming shortened V by 4 bases and J by 2 bases, and 9 bases separated the two germline ends. DNA of the CDR3: TGTGCCAGCAGTTACAGAGAAGCCTACGAGCAGTACTTC. This sequence encodes CASSYREAYEQYF.

The V and J genes are TRBV28 and TRBJ2-5; 7 nucleotides match TRBD1. The CDR3 is 12 residues long. V shed 7 bases and J 13 bases; nucleotides not matched to a gene: 12. The V gene's germline CDR1 is MDHEN and CDR2 SYDVKM. The CDR3 nucleotides are TGTGCCAGCAACTCCCCCCGGGGACAGAGGTACTTC. Its translation: CASNSPRGQRYF.